The 24 T cell receptor beta chains below were found in one sample sequenced in a study of shared clonotypes between healthy human individuals. This table comes from immunoSEQ multiplex PCR, and its TCRdb copy is limited to in-frame clones, with some not included. Among hundreds of thousands of clones listed, 74% were seen once. The sample comprised memory CD4+ T cells sorted from blood. The sample's subset: CD45RA-negative fraction. These receptors were collected from a woman in her 30s in good health.

This sequence joins TRBV6-1 and TRBJ1-2; D not certain. There are 14 residues in the CDR3. Trimming left V 4 bases short and J 4 bases short, with 13 bases between. Germline-derived CDR1 and CDR2 are MNHNS and SASEGT. CDR3 loop: CASSALAGPYGYTF. In DNA form, the CDR3 reads TGTGCCAGCAGTGCTTTAGCCGGCCCCTATGGCTACACCTTC.

This clone was counted a few times. The chain recombines TRBV25-1 with TRBJ2-7; D remains ambiguous. Trimming removed 3 bases from V and 4 bases from J, with 4 bases in between. The CDR3 runs 11 residues. Germline lookup yields CDR1 MGHDK and CDR2 SYGVNS. CDR3 sequence reads: CASSDLYEQYF. CDR3 nucleotide sequence: TGTGCCAGCAGTGATCTTTACGAGCAGTACTTC.

In its sample, this clone was seen a few times. The chain has TRBV27 and TRBJ1-1; tentative D call: TRBD1 (5 bases). V dropped 11 bases and J dropped 4 bases, with 17 bases sitting between them. The CDR3 sequence is 13 residues long. CDR1 and CDR2 (germline): MNHEY, SMNVEV (reference sequence). CDR3: CAAIGLQGTEAFF. In nucleotides, the CDR3 is TGTGCCGCGATTGGTCTCCAGGGCACTGAAGCTTTCTTT.

The CDR3 loop is CASTASGGVTGELFF. The DNA for the CDR3 is TGTGCCAGTACTGCCTCTGGAGGGGTCACCGGGGAGCTGTTTTTT. The rearrangement joins TRBV19 to TRBJ2-2; tentatively, D is TRBD2 (6 bases). Germline loops: CDR1 LNHDA, CDR2 SQIVND (reference sequence). This CDR3 has 15 residues. V dropped 7 bases and J dropped 4 bases, with 16 bases sitting between them.

The V and J genes are TRBV5-1 and TRBJ2-1; 7 bases map to TRBD2. CDR1 is SGHRS, CDR2 YFSETQ, per germline. There are 15 residues in the CDR3. Trimming removed 2 bases from V and 4 bases from J; junction bases left unmatched: 6. The CDR3: CASSFGREVYNEQFF. The CDR3 coding sequence is TGCGCCAGCAGCTTCGGCCGGGAGGTTTACAATGAGCAGTTCTTC.

The genes are TRBV6-6 and TRBJ2-1, with D hard to call. In germline, CDR1 is MNHNY, CDR2 SVGAGI (reference sequence). Trimming pared 0 bases from V and 8 bases from J, leaving 14 bases between. The CDR3 extends over 15 amino acids. The CDR3 loop reads CASSYSIQFNDEQFF. CDR3 in DNA: TGTGCCAGCAGTTACTCGATACAGTTTAACGATGAGCAGTTCTTC.

The chain employs TRBV19 and TRBJ1-5, with a possible D match to TRBD1 (6 bases). The germline V gene has CDR1 LNHDA and CDR2 SQIVND (reference sequence). V was trimmed by 5 bases and J by 7 bases, leaving 15 bases between them. This CDR3 has 14 residues. The CDR3 loop reads CASSGGEVRQPQHF. The DNA of the CDR3 is TGTGCCAGTAGTGGGGGCGAGGTCCGGCAGCCCCAGCATTTT. Variable domain in full (rest from reference TRBV19 and TRBJ1-5): DGGITQSPKYLFRKEGQNVTLSCEQNLNHDAMYWYRQDPGQGLRLIYYSQIVNDFQKGDIAEGYSVSREKKESFPLTVTSAQKNPTAFYLCASSGGEVRQPQHFGDGTRLSIL.

The rearrangement uses TRBV11-3 and TRBJ1-1, with 8 bases fitting TRBD1. The J segment lost 3 bases and the V segment lost 8 bases, leaving 2 bases of the junction unmatched. The CDR3 sequence is 12 residues long. The germline CDR1 and CDR2 sequences are SGHNT and YENEEA. CDR3 region: CASSDRDTEAFF. DNA of the CDR3: TGTGCCAGCTCGGACAGGGACACTGAAGCTTTCTTT.

This chain's CDR3 is CASSLRLALEETQYF. The CDR3 region has the DNA TGCGCCAGCAGCTTGAGACTAGCACTTGAAGAGACCCAGTACTTC. This chain connects TRBV5-1 to TRBJ2-5, with TRBD2 matching over 7 bases. The CDR3 has 15 amino acids. The ends lost 1 base at V and 3 bases at J; junction bases unmatched: 6. The germline V gene has CDR1 SGHRS and CDR2 YFSETQ.

Points on this clone: At the DNA level, this CDR3 is encoded by other sequences in the same sample as well. V gene TRBV11-1 combines with J gene TRBJ1-1; D is perhaps TRBD1 (6 bases). Looked up from germline, CDR1 is SGHAT and CDR2 is FQDESV (reference sequence). The CDR3 length is 13 residues. V shed 5 bases and J shed 1 base, with 8 bases lying between them. The CDR3 region is CASSRTENTEAFF. CDR3 sequence (DNA): TGTGCCAGCAGCCGGACAGAGAACACTGAAGCTTTCTTT.

The chain is built from TRBV6-5 and TRBJ2-1, with 11 bases identical to TRBD2. The germline V gene has CDR1 MNHEY and CDR2 SVGAGI. The CDR3 has 15 residues. The V segment lost 6 bases and the J segment 8 bases; nucleotides outside the gene matches: 9. The CDR3 reads CASSHTSGSVDEQFF. CDR3 nucleotide sequence: TGTGCCAGCAGCCATACTAGCGGGAGTGTAGATGAGCAGTTCTTC.

The chain joins TRBV5-1 to TRBJ2-2; 7 positions agree with TRBD1. This CDR3 is built from 15 residues. Germline assignment: CDR1 SGHRS and CDR2 YFSETQ. V shed 4 bases, J shed 5 bases, and the junction held 8 bases outside the gene matches. This chain's CDR3 is CASSPRQGRTGELFF. The CDR3 bases are TGCGCCAGCAGCCCTAGACAGGGTCGAACCGGGGAGCTGTTTTTT.

This clone has more than one count but fewer than ten. The chain couples TRBV11-2 to TRBJ2-2, with 7 bases lining up with TRBD1. The CDR3 extends over 13 amino acids. Looked up from germline, CDR1 is SGHAT and CDR2 is FQNNGV. V trimming: 10 bases; J trimming: 0 bases; junction bases outside the gene matches: 2. DNA for the CDR3: TGTGCCATCCAGGGGGCGAACACCGGGGAGCTGTTTTTT. Protein: CAIQGANTGELFF.

The genes are TRBV29-1 and TRBJ1-2, with a possible D match to TRBD1 (6 bases). The V end was cut by 5 bases, the J end by 4 bases, with 23 bases between. Germline CDR1 and CDR2: SQVTM and ANQGSEA. The CDR3 covers 16 residues. This chain's CDR3 is CSVHSFSGESGYGYTF. The CDR3 coding sequence is TGCAGCGTTCACTCTTTTTCAGGGGAAAGTGGCTATGGCTACACCTTC.

CDR3 coding DNA: TGCGCCAGCAGCCCCCGACTAGTAGGGGACAATGAGCAGTTCTTC. Protein sequence: CASSPRLVGDNEQFF. The gene calls are TRBV5-1 and TRBJ2-1, with D possibly matching TRBD2 (6 bases). There are 15 residues in the CDR3. V lost 4 bases and J lost 5, with 16 bases in between. Per germline, CDR1 SGHRS and CDR2 YFSETQ.

J is TRBJ2-7 and V is TRBV2; D is unresolved. Germline loops: CDR1 SNHLY, CDR2 FYNNEI. CDR3 size: 13 residues. The V end lost 8 bases, the J end lost 3 bases, and 14 bases lay between the germline ends. The CDR3 reads CASGQQPNYEQYF. In DNA form, the CDR3 reads TGTGCCAGCGGGCAGCAGCCAAACTACGAGCAGTACTTC.

This clone was picked up a small number of times. The chain is built from TRBV11-3 and TRBJ2-1, with D uncertain. The germline CDR1 and CDR2 sequences are SGHNT and YENEEA. The CDR3 consists of 13 residues. V was trimmed by 6 bases and J by 0 bases, leaving 6 bases between them. The CDR3 bases are TGTGCCAGCAGTACGGGCTCCTACAATGAGCAGTTCTTC. Its protein is CASSTGSYNEQFF.

The chain links TRBV5-6 to TRBJ2-5; TRBD2 agrees at 9 bases. The V segment lost 4 bases and the J segment 2 bases; nucleotides outside the gene matches: 6. CDR1 and CDR2 from the germline V gene are SGHDT and YYEEEE. The CDR3 is 15 amino acids. For the CDR3, the DNA is TGTGCCAGCAGCCGAGGACTAGCGCTTCAAGAGACCCAGTACTTC. It translates to CASSRGLALQETQYF.

This clone was recorded a few times. CDR3 nucleotides: TGTGCCAGTAGCGTAACAGGGGGCTTTGCCGGGGAGCTGTTTTTT. This codes for CASSVTGGFAGELFF. This chain joins TRBV19 and TRBJ2-2, with 9 nucleotides matching TRBD1. Germline trimming cut 6 bases from V and 6 bases from J; bases unmatched to any gene: 8. The CDR3 is 15 amino acids. The germline V gene encodes CDR1 LNHDA and CDR2 SQIVND (reference sequence).

V and J are TRBV4-2 and TRBJ2-2; D is possibly TRBD1 (6 bases). CDR1 and CDR2 from the germline V gene are LGHNA and YNFKEQ. Trimming left V 4 bases short and J 2 bases short, with 20 bases between. The length of the CDR3 is 18 residues. In DNA, the CDR3 is TGTGCCAGCAGCCGAGCTAGCCGGGACACTAGAAACACCGGGGAGCTGTTTTTT. This translates into CASSRASRDTRNTGELFF.

The V call is TRBV6-5, the J call TRBJ2-4; perhaps D is TRBD1 or TRBD2 (6 bases each). The CDR3 is 14 amino acids. Germline CDR1 is MNHEY and CDR2 is SVGAGI. Trimming took off 6 bases at V and 2 bases at J, with 11 bases between the two ends. CDR3 amino acids: CASSLGGTKNIQYF. The CDR3 DNA is TGTGCCAGCAGCCTAGGGGGGACCAAAAACATTCAGTACTTC.

This chain connects TRBV11-2 to TRBJ2-3; D unresolved. The CDR3 contains 12 residues. Trimming stripped 5 bases from V and 6 bases from J, with 9 bases between. Per the germline V gene, CDR1 is SGHAT and CDR2 is FQNNGV. The CDR3 spells CASSPSADTQYF. The CDR3 DNA reads TGTGCCAGCAGCCCCTCGGCGGATACGCAGTATTTT. The full variable domain, in which reference TRBV11-2 and TRBJ2-3 provide the parts outside the CDR3, is EAGVAQSPRYKIIEKRQSVAFWCNPISGHATLYWYQQILGQGPKLLIQFQNNGVVDDSQLPKDRFSAERLKGVDSTLKIQPAKLEDSAVYLCASSPSADTQYFGPGTRLTVL.

The rearrangement uses TRBV2 and TRBJ1-2; D is uncertain. This CDR3 contains 13 residues. The germline V and J ends were trimmed by 0 bases and 8 bases, with 10 bases remaining between them. Germline loops: CDR1 SNHLY, CDR2 FYNNEI. The CDR3 DNA reads as TGTGCCAGCAGTGAAGCGCCCGTATCCGGCTACACCTTC. Its protein product is CASSEAPVSGYTF. Full variable domain (missing parts from reference TRBV2 and TRBJ1-2): EPEVTQTPSHQVTQMGQEVILRCVPISNHLYFYWYRQILGQKVEFLVSFYNNEISEKSEIFDDQFSVERPDGSNFTLKIRSTKLEDSAMYFCASSEAPVSGYTFGSGTRLTVV.

The chain is built from TRBV6-1 and TRBJ2-6, with D perhaps matching TRBD1 or TRBD2 (6 bases each). Germline CDR1 and CDR2: MNHNS and SASEGT. The germline V and J ends were trimmed by 9 bases and 0 bases, with 12 bases remaining between them. The CDR3 extends over 15 amino acids. The CDR3 here is CASRGGSSGANVLTF. The CDR3 DNA reads TGTGCCAGTAGAGGGGGGAGCTCTGGGGCCAACGTCCTGACTTTC.